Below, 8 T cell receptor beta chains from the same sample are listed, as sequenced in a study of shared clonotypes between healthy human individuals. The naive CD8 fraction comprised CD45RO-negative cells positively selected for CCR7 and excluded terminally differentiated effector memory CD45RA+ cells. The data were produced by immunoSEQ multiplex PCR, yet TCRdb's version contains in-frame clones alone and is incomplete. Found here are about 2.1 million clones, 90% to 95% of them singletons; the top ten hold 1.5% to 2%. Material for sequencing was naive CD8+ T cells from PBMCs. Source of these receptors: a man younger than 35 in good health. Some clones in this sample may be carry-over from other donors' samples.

The CDR3 sequence: CASSHTSGSLNNEQFF. The DNA for the CDR3 is TGTGCCAGCAGCCATACTAGCGGGAGCCTAAACAATGAGCAGTTCTTC. V is TRBV7-9 and J is TRBJ2-1, with TRBD2 matching 11 bases. V lost 5 bases, J lost 5 bases, and 8 bases stayed unmatched. The CDR3 has 16 residues. Germline assignment: CDR1 SEHNR and CDR2 FQNEAQ (reference sequence).

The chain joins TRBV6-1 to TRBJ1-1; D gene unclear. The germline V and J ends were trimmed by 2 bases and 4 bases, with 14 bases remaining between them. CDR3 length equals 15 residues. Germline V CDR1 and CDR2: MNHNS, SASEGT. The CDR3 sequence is CASSELGSEVTEAFF. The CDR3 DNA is TGTGCCAGCAGTGAACTGGGTTCCGAGGTCACTGAAGCTTTCTTT.

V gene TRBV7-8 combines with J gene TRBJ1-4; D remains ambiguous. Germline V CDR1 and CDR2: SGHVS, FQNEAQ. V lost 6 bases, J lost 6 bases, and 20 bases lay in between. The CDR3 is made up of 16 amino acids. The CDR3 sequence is CASSQPFSGVYEKLFF. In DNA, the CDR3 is TGTGCCAGCAGTCAACCCTTTTCGGGTGTCTATGAAAAACTGTTTTTT. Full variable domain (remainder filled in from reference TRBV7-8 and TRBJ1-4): GAGVSQSPRYKVAKRGQDVALRCDPISGHVSLFWYQQALGQGPEFLTYFQNEAQLDKSGLPSDRFFAERPEGSVSTLKIQRTQQEDSAVYLCASSQPFSGVYEKLFFGSGTQLSVL.

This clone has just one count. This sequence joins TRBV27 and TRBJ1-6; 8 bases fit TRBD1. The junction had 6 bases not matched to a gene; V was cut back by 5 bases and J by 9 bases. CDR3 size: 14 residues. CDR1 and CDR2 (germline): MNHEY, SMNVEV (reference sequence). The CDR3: CASSATGGPSPLHF. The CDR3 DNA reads TGTGCCAGCAGTGCAACAGGGGGTCCTTCACCCCTCCACTTT.

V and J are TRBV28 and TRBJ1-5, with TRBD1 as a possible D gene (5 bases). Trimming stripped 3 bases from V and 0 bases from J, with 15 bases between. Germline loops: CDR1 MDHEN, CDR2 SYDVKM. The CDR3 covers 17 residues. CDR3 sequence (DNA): TGTGCCAGCAGTTTGGTCTGGGACGGCCTTAGCAATCAGCCCCAGCATTTT. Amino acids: CASSLVWDGLSNQPQHF. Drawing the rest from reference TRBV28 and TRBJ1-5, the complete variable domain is DVKVTQSSRYLVKRTGEKVFLECVQDMDHENMFWYRQDPGLGLRLIYFSYDVKMKEKGDIPEGYSVSREKKERFSLILESASTNQTSMYLCASSLVWDGLSNQPQHFGDGTRLSIL.

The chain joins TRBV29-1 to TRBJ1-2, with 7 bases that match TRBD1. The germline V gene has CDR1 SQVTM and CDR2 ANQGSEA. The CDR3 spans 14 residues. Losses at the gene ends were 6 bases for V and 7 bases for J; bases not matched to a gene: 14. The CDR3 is CSVHHPGTVGGYTF. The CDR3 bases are TGCAGCGTCCACCACCCGGGGACAGTCGGTGGCTACACCTTC.

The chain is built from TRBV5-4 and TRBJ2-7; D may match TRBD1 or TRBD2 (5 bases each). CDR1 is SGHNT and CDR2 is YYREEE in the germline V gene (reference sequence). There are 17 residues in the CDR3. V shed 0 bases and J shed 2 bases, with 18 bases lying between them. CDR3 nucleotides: TGTGCCAGCAGCTTGGTCGTTGTGTCGGGGCGCCCCTACGAGCAGTACTTC. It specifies CASSLVVVSGRPYEQYF. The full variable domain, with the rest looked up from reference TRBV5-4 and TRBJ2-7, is ETGVTQSPTHLIKTRGQQVTLRCSSQSGHNTVSWYQQALGQGPQFIFQYYREEENGRGNFPPRFSGLQFPNYSSELNVNALELDDSALYLCASSLVVVSGRPYEQYFGPGTRLTVT.

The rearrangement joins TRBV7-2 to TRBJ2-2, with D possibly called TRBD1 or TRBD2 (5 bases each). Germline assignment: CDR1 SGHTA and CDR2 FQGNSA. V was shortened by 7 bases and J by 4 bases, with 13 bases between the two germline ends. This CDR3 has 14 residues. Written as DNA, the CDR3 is TGTGCCAGCACCCTTAGGGGAGCCACCGGGGAGCTGTTTTTT. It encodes CASTLRGATGELFF.